Following are 29 T cell receptor beta chains from one sample sequenced in a study of cytomegalovirus exposure and HLA in healthy donors. It was with 60 Vbeta and 13 Jbeta primers that the PCR ran. This table comes from immunoSEQ multiplex PCR, and its TCRdb copy is limited to in-frame clones, with some not included. This repertoire includes just over 200,000 clones. Material: PBMCs. The receptor set was obtained from a girl aged 2 to 9 in good health and CMV-seropositive.

This chain joins TRBV2 and TRBJ1-4; tentatively, D is TRBD1 (6 bases). Trimming pared 5 bases from V and 5 bases from J, leaving 15 bases between. Germline values: CDR1 SNHLY, CDR2 FYNNEI. The CDR3 loop spans 15 amino acids. CDR3 region: CASSTLNRANEKLFF. In nucleotides, the CDR3 is TGTGCCAGCAGTACTCTGAACAGGGCCAATGAAAAACTGTTTTTT.

The CDR3 DNA is TGTGCCAGCAGTCCAGGGGTTTTGGGGGATCAGCCCCAGCATTTT. Translating it yields CASSPGVLGDQPQHF. The V and J genes are TRBV27 and TRBJ1-5, with TRBD1 as a possible D gene (6 bases). Germline V gives CDR1 MNHEY, CDR2 SMNVEV (reference sequence). V lost 5 bases and J lost 5, with 16 bases in between. The CDR3 contains 15 residues.

The J gene is TRBJ2-5, the V gene TRBV25-1; TRBD1 aligns across 7 bases. The DNA end is a closer match to TRBJ2-7, so the J assignment may be wrong. Germline V gene data show CDR1 as MGHDK and CDR2 as SYGVNS. The CDR3 length is 18 residues. The CDR3 nucleotides read TGTGCCAGCAGTGGACAGGGTTTCGGGTATGGAGCCGAATACGAGCAGTACTTC. Protein sequence: CASSGQGFGYGAEYEQYF.

The chain joins TRBV6-1 to TRBJ2-1; D might be TRBD2 (6 bases). Deletions cut 8 bases from V and 0 bases from J, with 14 bases between. The germline V gene encodes CDR1 MNHNS and CDR2 SASEGT. The CDR3 runs to 15 residues. CDR3 residues: CASLGTGRSYNEQFF. DNA of the CDR3: TGTGCCAGCCTGGGGACTGGCCGCTCCTACAATGAGCAGTTCTTC.

This rearrangement joins TRBV11-2 to TRBJ2-7; D may be TRBD1 (5 bases). Germline V gene lookup returns CDR1 SGHAT and CDR2 FQNNGV. The CDR3 length is 12 residues. V dropped 5 bases and J dropped 5 bases, with 10 bases sitting between them. CDR3 DNA sequence: TGTGCCAGCAGCGGTCTCAGGGACGAGCAGTACTTC. Its translation is CASSGLRDEQYF.

This chain joins TRBV29-1 and TRBJ2-3, with 16 bases matching TRBD2. V lost 7 bases and J lost 5; bases outside the gene matches: 12. From germline, CDR1 is SQVTM and CDR2 ANQGSEA. The CDR3 sequence is 17 residues long. CDR3 region: CSAQPGLAGGRRDTQYF. CDR3 DNA sequence: TGCAGCGCCCAACCGGGACTAGCGGGAGGGCGGAGAGATACGCAGTATTTT.

The rearrangement links TRBV1 to TRBJ2-7; the tabulated D call, TRBD2, remains unverified against the DNA. TRBV1 is termed a pseudogene. The CDR3 has 15 amino acids. CDR3 protein: CTSSQEIAVSYEQYF. The CDR3 bases are TGCACCAGCAGCCAGGAAATAGCGGTATCCTACGAGCAGTACTTC.

The chain uses TRBV6-6 and TRBJ1-1, with a possible D match to TRBD1 (6 bases). CDR1 is MNHNY and CDR2 is SVGAGI in the germline V gene (reference sequence). V lost 2 bases, J lost 6 bases, and 19 bases lay in between. This CDR3 has 16 residues. CDR3 bases: TGTGCCAGCAGTTACAACCCCCAGACGGGACATGCTGAAGCTTTCTTT. This encodes CASSYNPQTGHAEAFF.

The V gene is TRBV5-4, the J gene TRBJ2-7; maybe TRBD1 (5 bases). Germline loops: CDR1 SGHNT, CDR2 YYREEE (reference sequence). The ends were cut back, 0 bases at V and 7 bases at J, with 20 bases in the middle. The CDR3 totals 16 residues. CDR3 DNA: TGTGCCAGCAGCTTGGACAGCAAGGGGCCCCAAAGGGAGCAGTACTTC. This gives the protein CASSLDSKGPQREQYF.

Turning to this clone: The sample contains more than one DNA sequence encoding this CDR3. The V and J genes are TRBV5-1 and TRBJ2-3, with TRBD2 matching over 7 bases. The CDR3 has 15 residues. CDR1 is SGHRS and CDR2 is YFSETQ in the germline V gene. With 0 bases clipped from V and 3 bases from J, the junction kept 4 bases outside the gene matches. The DNA for the CDR3 is TGCGCCAGCAGCTTGGTCGGGGGGAGGACAGATACGCAGTATTTT. This encodes CASSLVGGRTDTQYF.

The gene calls are TRBV6-4 and TRBJ1-2; 8 bases agree with TRBD1. CDR3 length: 15 residues. Germline CDR1 and CDR2: MRHNA and SNTAGT. The trim removed 4 bases at V and 8 bases at J, leaving 12 bases unmatched. The CDR3 here is CASSASGQGAQGYTF. CDR3 DNA sequence: TGTGCCAGCAGTGCGAGTGGTCAGGGGGCGCAGGGCTACACCTTC.

The rearrangement links TRBV2 to TRBJ1-1; D not certain. The CDR3 has 12 residues. Germline V gene sequence: CDR1 SNHLY, CDR2 FYNNEI. Deletions cut 11 bases from V and 1 base from J, with 11 bases between. CDR3: CALPAGNTEAFF. Here the CDR3 DNA reads TGTGCCTTGCCCGCAGGGAACACTGAAGCTTTCTTT.

The genes are TRBV28 and TRBJ1-2; TRBD1 matches at 10 bases. The CDR3 consists of 14 residues. Germline V gives CDR1 MDHEN, CDR2 SYDVKM. V shed 5 bases, J shed 4 bases, and the junction held 4 bases outside the gene matches. The CDR3 coding sequence is TGTGCCAGCAGTCCAGGACAGGGGGTCTATGGCTACACCTTC. The encoded protein is CASSPGQGVYGYTF.

The J gene is TRBJ1-1, the V gene TRBV7-9; TRBD1 might be the D (6 bases). The CDR3 spans 15 residues. Germline CDR1 is SEHNR and CDR2 is FQNEAQ (reference sequence). V was pared by 4 bases and J by 5 bases, with 17 bases between. This CDR3 is CASSSYTGLLTEAFF. For the CDR3, the DNA is TGTGCCAGCAGCTCCTATACAGGGCTACTGACTGAAGCTTTCTTT.

The chain recombines TRBV4-1 with TRBJ1-4, with TRBD1 matching 7 bases. V lost 2 bases and J lost 5; bases outside the gene matches: 11. This CDR3 has 17 residues. The germline gives CDR1 MGHRA, CDR2 YSYEKL. The CDR3 protein is CASSQSEAQGGNEKLFF. The CDR3 DNA is TGCGCCAGCAGCCAATCGGAGGCGCAGGGGGGAAATGAAAAACTGTTTTTT.

This chain's CDR3 is CASALEDRGVKFF. The CDR3 DNA reads as TGTGCCAGCGCTCTGGAGGACAGGGGTGTTAAGTTCTTC. The chain joins TRBV6-4 to TRBJ2-1, with TRBD1 matching over 9 bases. Germline V gene sequence: CDR1 MRHNA, CDR2 SNTAGT. The CDR3 length is 13 residues. V was clipped by 8 bases and J by 14 bases; unmatched bases: 13.

V and J are TRBV4-2 and TRBJ2-7, with D possibly being TRBD2 (5 bases). This CDR3 spans 15 amino acids. V lost 0 bases and J lost 2, with 11 bases in between. Per germline, CDR1 LGHNA and CDR2 YNFKEQ. CDR3 DNA: TGTGCCAGCAGCCAAGATGCAGGCGGGCCCTACGAGCAGTACTTC. It codes for CASSQDAGGPYEQYF.

This chain links TRBV19 with TRBJ1-2, with D possibly TRBD1 on 5 matching bases. V lost 3 bases and J 8 bases, leaving 16 bases between the germline ends. Germline assignment: CDR1 LNHDA and CDR2 SQIVND (reference sequence). This CDR3 has 14 residues. The chain's CDR3 is CASSMFAGGEGYTF. The CDR3 DNA reads as TGTGCCAGTAGTATGTTTGCGGGGGGAGAAGGCTACACCTTC.

V usage is TRBV25-1 and J usage is TRBJ2-7, with 8 nucleotides matching TRBD1. Germline lookup yields CDR1 MGHDK and CDR2 SYGVNS. The CDR3 is 18 amino acids. The trim removed 4 bases at V and 3 bases at J, leaving 17 bases unmatched. In DNA form, the CDR3 reads TGTGCCAGCAGTGGAGGTACCTACCACCACAGGGGGATCTACGAGCAGTACTTC. Translation gives CASSGGTYHHRGIYEQYF.

J is TRBJ1-2 and V is TRBV30, with 7 bases fitting TRBD1. V shed 4 bases, J shed 4 bases, and the junction held 9 bases outside the gene matches. The CDR3 is 14 amino acids. The germline V gene has CDR1 GTSNPN and CDR2 SVGIG (reference sequence). The chain's CDR3 is CAWINQGVFYGYTF. For the CDR3, the DNA is TGTGCCTGGATAAACCAGGGGGTCTTCTATGGCTACACCTTC.

The chain employs TRBV5-1 and TRBJ2-7; D ambiguous. The CDR3 sequence is 15 residues long. V was shortened by 0 bases and J by 4 bases, with 14 bases between the two germline ends. From germline, CDR1 is SGHRS and CDR2 YFSETQ. CDR3 bases: TGCGCCAGCAGCTTGGGACCAGAGGTAACTTACGAGCAGTACTTC. Translating it yields CASSLGPEVTYEQYF.

As DNA, the CDR3 is TGTGCCAGCAGTGAGACAGGGGGGTTTCAGCCCCAGCATTTT. Protein: CASSETGGFQPQHF. The chain joins TRBV6-1 to TRBJ1-5; 9 bases agree with TRBD1. CDR1 MNHNS and CDR2 SASEGT come from the germline V gene. The CDR3 spans 14 residues. The V gene end was trimmed by 3 bases and the J gene end by 6 bases; junction bases not matched to a gene: 3.

The rearrangement links TRBV2 to TRBJ2-7; D is perhaps TRBD1 (5 bases). This CDR3 region has 12 residues. Germline-derived CDR1 and CDR2 are SNHLY and FYNNEI. Trimming stripped 5 bases from V and 2 bases from J, with 7 bases between. The CDR3 coding sequence is TGTGCCAGCAGTACAGGTACCTACGAGCAGTACTTC. As protein: CASSTGTYEQYF.

The V gene is TRBV28, the J gene TRBJ1-5, with D uncertain. Germline CDR1 MDHEN, CDR2 SYDVKM. V lost 8 bases, J lost 1 base, and 6 bases lay in between. This CDR3 region has 12 residues. The CDR3 here is CASLGSNQPQHF. For the CDR3, the DNA is TGTGCCAGCCTTGGCAGCAATCAGCCCCAGCATTTT.

This chain links TRBV4-1 with TRBJ2-5, with D perhaps matching TRBD1 (7 bases). Trimming left V 0 bases short and J 5 bases short, with 16 bases between. Germline assignment: CDR1 MGHRA and CDR2 YSYEKL. The CDR3 spans 16 residues. In DNA, the CDR3 is TGCGCCAGCAGCCAAGATCGCGGGACAGACCCGGAGACCCAGTACTTC. Its protein product is CASSQDRGTDPETQYF.

The CDR3 bases are TGTGCCAGCAGCTTAGACGGTTCTACTAGCGGGAGGTTATACGAGCAGTACTTC. The encoded protein is CASSLDGSTSGRLYEQYF. The chain is built from TRBV7-8 and TRBJ2-7; TRBD2 agrees at 12 bases. This CDR3 spans 18 amino acids. The ends lost 1 base at V and 4 bases at J; junction bases unmatched: 11. The germline CDR1 and CDR2 sequences are SGHVS and FQNEAQ.

The chain recombines TRBV16 with TRBJ1-5, with D tentatively TRBD1 (5 bases). The V end was cut by 4 bases, the J end by 2 bases, with 12 bases between. The CDR3 has 15 amino acids. CDR1 KGHSY and CDR2 FQNENV come from the germline V gene. The chain's CDR3 is CASSLAGGGNQPQHF. In DNA form, the CDR3 reads TGTGCCAGCAGCCTGGCCGGAGGGGGCAATCAGCCCCAGCATTTT.

This chain uses TRBV27 with TRBJ2-2; D is perhaps TRBD2 (5 bases). Per germline, CDR1 MNHEY and CDR2 SMNVEV (reference sequence). V lost 4 bases and J 2 bases, leaving 11 bases between the germline ends. The CDR3 runs 15 residues. The CDR3 DNA is TGTGCCAGCAGTTCGGGGTATGCTAACACCGGGGAGCTGTTTTTT. Its translation: CASSSGYANTGELFF.

J is TRBJ2-5 and V is TRBV25-1; D perhaps matches TRBD2 (5 bases). With 6 bases removed from V and 5 bases from J, the gap between germline ends came to 16 bases. Germline CDR1 and CDR2: MGHDK and SYGVNS. This CDR3 is 14 amino acids long. The CDR3 DNA sequence: TGTGCCAGCAGCCCACGGGATACACACGAGACCCAGTACTTC. This sequence encodes CASSPRDTHETQYF.